This entry is about one TCR beta chain. The specificity of this receptor is unknown. No quality values exist for individual bases; no much larger clone is one base distant. CDR1 and CDR2, per the germline V gene, are SGHAT and FQNNGV. The CDR3 measures 15 amino acids from cysteine to phenylalanine. The CDR3 DNA has 45 bases and is translated from base 1. After removal of 5 bases from V and 3 bases from J, the junction retains 2 bases not matched to a gene. These data belong to a study of cytomegalovirus exposure and HLA in healthy donors (dated by TCRdb to 2017 to 2019). In terms of the full investigation: An earlier analysis of approximately 640 of the donors reported 250 to 300 Gb of sequence data and some 120 million unique TCR beta sequences from about 179 million T cells. The number of typed donors differed by locus: about 620-640 for A, B, C, DRB1 and DQB1; about 520 for DQA1; 600 to 610 for DPA1; and roughly 490 for DPB1. HLA typing included class I and class II loci at four-digit resolution. A later genetic analysis used genome-wide SNP genotypes for about 65% of the 666 donors, treating that subset as a discovery cohort. Along with the approximately 600-subject first cohort, a separate validation cohort of over 90 different subjects was used. About 300 gigabases of sequencing data and 70 million to 100 million unique TCR sequences were included in an early release covering roughly 600 HLA-typed donors. Rather than using new phenotypic data, the later analysis identified candidate immune exposures from TCR beta sequences and from how often those sequences occurred across donors. Donor age, sex, ethnicity and CMV serostatus were compiled alongside the repertoire data. Five DR-DQ haplotypes were handled as single units for association and clustering because linkage in the cohort was strong. Of the approximately 400 genotyped donors, less than 85% were placed in the genetic ancestry cluster associated with self-reported Caucasian donors. In an earlier analysis of 500 to 650 of the donors, high-throughput TCR beta sequencing was used to judge whether each TCR beta V gene segment behaved as functional or pseudogenic. Among a few hundred genotyped donors of the cohort, an average of around 240,000 unique TCR beta nucleotide sequences were sequenced per donor, roughly a sixth of them non-productive. The study combined high-throughput TCR immunosequencing, statistical association of individual TCRs with disease status, and machine learning to predict cytomegalovirus infection status. A later analysis re-analyzed previously published TCR beta repertoires from several hundred donors and added high-resolution HLA genotyping to study TCR occurrence patterns. All discovery cohort repertoires had been generated using a single sequencing platform. The study used immunosequencing to profile the T cell repertoires of around 600 subjects and linked those repertoires to cytomegalovirus serostatus. The study aimed to test whether signatures of past pathogen exposure could be identified by cataloging public T cell receptors.

Libraries were built with the immunoSEQ multiplex PCR assay. For the multiplex PCR, a mixture combining 60 forward primers for TCR Vbeta segments and 13 reverse primers for TCR Jbeta segments was used. A multiplex PCR assay on genomic DNA amplified the CDR3 region of rearranged TCR beta genes. On the Illumina HiSeq System, the amplified TCR beta libraries were sequenced as 87-base-pair reads. Processing in the source paper ran as follows. A later analysis counted 65 million to 90 million unique TCR beta chains across the 690 or so repertoires, and roughly 9.9 million of these chains were shared by at least two donors. Raw reads were error-corrected and collapsed into unique sequences by a nearest-neighbor algorithm in which closely related sequences were merged to remove PCR and sequencing errors. To assign V, D and J gene segments, CDR3 sequences were aligned to IMGT reference sequences. For a sequence to be retained, a match of at least six nucleotides to both a V gene segment and a J gene segment was required. Rearrangements were classified as productive when the CDR3 lacked stop codons and remained in frame with V and J, and all other rearrangements were classified as non-productive. CDR3 was defined by IMGT convention, running from the second conserved V-encoded cysteine to the conserved J-encoded phenylalanine. The earlier analysis of some 580 of the donors excluded any sequence lacking an unambiguous match to a single V gene segment. An earlier analysis of about 590 of the donors classified V segments as functional when productive rearrangements were above 56.7% and as segregating when the standard deviation between donors was above 5%. A statistical classification framework was developed to diagnose cytomegalovirus status using the catalog of TCR beta chain sequences. V and J gene assignment, in a later analysis, came from comparing TCR nucleotide sequences with IMGT/GENE-DB human TR gene sequences. In a later analysis, CDR3 sequences and most-parsimonious VDJ recombination scenarios were assigned using the TCRdist pipeline. A later analysis defined each TCR beta chain by its CDR3 amino acid sequence plus V-gene family, and excluded reads lacking a unique V-gene family. As a way to deal with suspected cross-contamination and a sequencing artifact, a later analysis dropped roughly 620 nucleotide sequences that were highly shared and had low generation probability. In a later analysis, a clonal expansion index was calculated for each public chain from normalized within-repertoire ranks of inferred template counts. A later analysis computed generation probabilities with a VDJ recombination model fitted to out-of-frame rearrangements, and checked the results against IGoR. In a later analysis, hypergeometric tests were used to score TCR-TCR, TCR-HLA and TCR-CMV co-occurrence, with a repertoire-size bias correction applied to TCR pairs. False discovery rates were estimated in a later analysis by permuting HLA or CMV assignments 20 times. A later analysis grouped co-occurring TCRs with DBSCAN, adding TCRdist sequence similarity when clustering within HLA-allele-positive subsets. Co-occurrence clustering excluded repertoires with fewer than 30,000 or more than 120,000 public chains, plus five with anomalous nucleotide sharing. TCRdb re-hosts the immuneACCESS table, in-frame sequences only. Its copies lack some clones; in the studies checked, an unresolved V gene accounts for under half of them, and the cause for the rest is not known. The DNA gave D and trimming, while V, J and clone size come from that table. The sample table shows roughly 150,000 clones, and around three quarters are seen once. The ten top clones hold 6.5% to 8% of the sample.

The study at large found these results: For the cohort, immune exposure information was limited to CMV serostatus. A later analysis found that TCR association rates varied across HLA loci, with DRB1 alleles showing the most associated TCRs and HLA-C alleles the fewest. Assigning TCR associations to individual alleles was difficult when HLA alleles, especially DR and DQ, strongly co-occurred. Compared with equally common non-associated chains, HLA-associated TCR beta chains in a later analysis were more clonally expanded and had lower generation probabilities. Because counts were too low, some 17 rarely observed V segments, including chromosome 9 orphons, were excluded from the earlier analysis of about 500 of the donors. A total of fewer than 200 TCR beta chains were listed by the study as associated with cytomegalovirus. Correlated functional status among segregating V segments might be attributable to linkage disequilibrium, but an unknown experimental factor could not be ruled out. In a later genetic analysis, fewer N-insertions in productive TCRs were reported among donors in an Asian-associated ancestry cluster than the approximately 710-donor mean. In an earlier analysis of roughly 560 of the donors, most TCR beta V segments were observed in productive rearrangements about 87% or about 30% of the time, broadly matching IMGT annotations. Roughly uniform sequencing depth across donors was assumed in presence/absence analyses, although this assumption may not hold. Most TCR sequences were seen in very few donors, while some public TCRs were found in many individuals. Most CMV-associated TCR beta chains appeared to be HLA-restricted in a later analysis, and the HLA associations seemed to be driven largely by CMV exposure. A cluster of highly shared sequence variants was judged likely to be a technical artifact of the sequencing pipeline. In a later analysis, several top co-occurrence clusters were reported to appear linked to parvovirus B19, influenza, CMV and Epstein-Barr virus. Specific HLA alleles were associated with roughly 17,000 TCR beta sequences at a false discovery rate of 0.05 in a later analysis. A few of the identified cytomegalovirus-associated TCR beta chains were confirmed in vitro to be specific for cytomegalovirus antigens. The classifier was reported to diagnose cytomegalovirus status with high specificity and sensitivity in both the original and validation cohorts. The 87-base-pair reads could not distinguish some IMGT-functional V segments, including TRBV6-2 and TRBV6-3, so those segments were excluded. A later genetic analysis associated a missense DCLRE1C variant with V-gene and J-gene trimming of TCR beta chains, and an independent cohort replicated the association. According to the authors, the approach could potentially be generalized to other disease states and immunological phenotypes. This cohort had only TCR beta chains sequenced, and the lack of alpha or paired-chain data limited which features could be detected. Because some donors lacked HLA typing at each locus, the association tests relied only on the typed subset. A further reported finding was that TCR beta sequences accurately predicted the HLA-A and HLA-B alleles for most subjects in the first cohort.

In total, approximately 700 healthy bone marrow donors made up the cohort. At the time of sampling, all cohort members were nominally healthy, though unrecorded immune exposures were likely present. The donor tested CMV seropositive and was one of the 289 seropositive cohort members. A peripheral blood sample was collected from each donor, and TCR beta sequencing was performed on peripheral blood mononuclear cells. Genomic DNA was extracted from the blood cell samples with the Qiagen DNeasy Blood Extraction Kit. The sample comprised PBMCs. The chain links TRBV11-2 with TRBJ2-1; 12 nucleotides in the junction match TRBD2. This clonotype was obtained from a man aged 40-55 years in good health and CMV-seropositive. DNA sequence: TGTGCCAGCAGCGCGACTAGCGGGAGCTACAATGAGCAGTTCTTC. It translates to CASSATSGSYNEQFF. Extended through the reference TRBV11-2 and TRBJ2-1 proteins, this CDR3 yields the full variable domain: EAGVAQSPRYKIIEKRQSVAFWCNPISGHATLYWYQQILGQGPKLLIQFQNNGVVDDSQLPKDRFSAERLKGVDSTLKIQPAKLEDSAVYLCASSATSGSYNEQFFGPGTRLTVL.